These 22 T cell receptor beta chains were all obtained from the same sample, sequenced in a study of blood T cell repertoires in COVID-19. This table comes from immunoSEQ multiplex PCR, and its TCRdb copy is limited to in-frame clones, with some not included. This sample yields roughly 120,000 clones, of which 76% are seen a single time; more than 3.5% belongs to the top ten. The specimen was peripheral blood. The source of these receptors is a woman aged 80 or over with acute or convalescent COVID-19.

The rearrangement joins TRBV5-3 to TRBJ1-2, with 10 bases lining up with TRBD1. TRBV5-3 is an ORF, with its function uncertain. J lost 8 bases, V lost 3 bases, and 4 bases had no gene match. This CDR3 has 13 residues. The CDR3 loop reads CARSSGTGDGYTF. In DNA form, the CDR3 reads TGTGCCAGAAGCTCAGGGACAGGGGACGGCTACACCTTC.

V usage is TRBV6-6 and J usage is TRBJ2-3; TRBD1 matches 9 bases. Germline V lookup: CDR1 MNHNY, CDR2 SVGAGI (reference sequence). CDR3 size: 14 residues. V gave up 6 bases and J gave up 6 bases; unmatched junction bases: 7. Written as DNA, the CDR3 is TGTGCCAGCAGGCTTACAGGGGGCATGGATACGCAGTATTTT. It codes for CASRLTGGMDTQYF.

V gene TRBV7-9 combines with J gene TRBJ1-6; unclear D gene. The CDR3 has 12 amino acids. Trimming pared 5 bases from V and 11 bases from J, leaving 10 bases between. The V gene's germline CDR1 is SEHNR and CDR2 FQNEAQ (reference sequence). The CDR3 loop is CASSPFGAPLHF. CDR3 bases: TGTGCCAGCAGCCCCTTCGGGGCACCCCTCCACTTT.

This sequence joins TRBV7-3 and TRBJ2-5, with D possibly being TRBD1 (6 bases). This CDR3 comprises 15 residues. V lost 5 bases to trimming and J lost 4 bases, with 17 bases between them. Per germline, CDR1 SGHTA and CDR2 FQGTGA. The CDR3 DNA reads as TGTGCCAGCAGCCCCCGGCCAGGGGTGGGAGAGACCCAGTACTTC. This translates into CASSPRPGVGETQYF.

CDR3 residues: CATSSIQETQYF. In nucleotides, the CDR3 is TGTGCCACCAGCAGTATACAAGAGACCCAGTACTTC. The V gene is TRBV15, the J gene TRBJ2-5; D gene unclear. The V end lost 3 bases, the J end lost 2 bases, and 4 bases lay between the germline ends. Germline V gene lookup returns CDR1 LNHNV and CDR2 YYDKDF (reference sequence). The CDR3 length is 12 residues. The entire variable domain, with the rest obtained from reference TRBV15 and TRBJ2-5, is as follows: DAMVIQNPRYQVTQFGKPVTLSCSQTLNHNVMYWYQQKSSQAPKLLFHYYDKDFNNEADTPDNFQSRRPNTSFCFLDIRSPGLGDTAMYLCATSSIQETQYFGPGTRLLVL.

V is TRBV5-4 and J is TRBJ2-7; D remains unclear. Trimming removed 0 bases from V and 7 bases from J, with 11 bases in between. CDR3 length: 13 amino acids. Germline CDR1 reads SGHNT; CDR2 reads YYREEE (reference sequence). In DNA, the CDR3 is TGTGCCAGCAGCTTGGTAGCTCTTGGGGAGCAGTACTTC. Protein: CASSLVALGEQYF.

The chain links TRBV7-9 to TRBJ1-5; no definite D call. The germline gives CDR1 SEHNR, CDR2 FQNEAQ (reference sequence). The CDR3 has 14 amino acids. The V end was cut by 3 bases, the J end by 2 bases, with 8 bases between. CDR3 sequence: CASSFDGGNQPQHF. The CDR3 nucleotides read TGTGCCAGCAGCTTCGACGGAGGCAATCAGCCCCAGCATTTT.

The CDR3 here is CATSRDNAYNEQFF. CDR3 DNA sequence: TGTGCCACCAGCAGAGATAACGCGTACAATGAGCAGTTCTTC. The rearrangement joins TRBV15 to TRBJ2-1; D gene ambiguous. V lost 0 bases and J lost 4, with 7 bases in between. Germline V gene lookup returns CDR1 LNHNV and CDR2 YYDKDF (reference sequence). The CDR3 is 14 residues long. Drawing the rest from reference TRBV15 and TRBJ2-1, the complete variable domain is DAMVIQNPRYQVTQFGKPVTLSCSQTLNHNVMYWYQQKSSQAPKLLFHYYDKDFNNEADTPDNFQSRRPNTSFCFLDIRSPGLGDTAMYLCATSRDNAYNEQFFGPGTRLTVL.

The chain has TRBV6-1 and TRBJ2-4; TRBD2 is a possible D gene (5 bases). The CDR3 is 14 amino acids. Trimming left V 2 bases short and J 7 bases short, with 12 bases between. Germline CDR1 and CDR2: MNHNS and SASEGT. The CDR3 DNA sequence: TGTGCCAGCAGTGAACGCGGGCTTGGGAACATTCAGTACTTC. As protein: CASSERGLGNIQYF.

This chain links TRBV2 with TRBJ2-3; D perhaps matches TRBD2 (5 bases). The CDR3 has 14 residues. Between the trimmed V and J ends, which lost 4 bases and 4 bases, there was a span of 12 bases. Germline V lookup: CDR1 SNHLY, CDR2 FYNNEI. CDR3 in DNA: TGTGCCAGCAGTGCCATACGGGGTGCAGATACGCAGTATTTT. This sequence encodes CASSAIRGADTQYF.

Here the CDR3 DNA reads TGTGCCAGCAGCTTGGGTGCCAGTTCTAGCACAGATACGCAGTATTTT. It codes for CASSLGASSSTDTQYF. The chain recombines TRBV5-8 with TRBJ2-3; D remains unclear. The germline CDR1 and CDR2 sequences are SGHTS and YDEGEE. Trimming took 0 bases from V and 0 from J, leaving 11 bases between them. The CDR3 consists of 16 residues.

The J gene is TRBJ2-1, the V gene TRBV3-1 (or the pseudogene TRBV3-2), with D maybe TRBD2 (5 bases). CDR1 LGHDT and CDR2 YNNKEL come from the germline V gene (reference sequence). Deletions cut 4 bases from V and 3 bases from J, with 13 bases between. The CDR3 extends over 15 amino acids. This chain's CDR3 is CASSLVGLSYNEQFF. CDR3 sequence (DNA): TGTGCCAGCAGCCTAGTCGGACTGAGCTACAATGAGCAGTTCTTC.

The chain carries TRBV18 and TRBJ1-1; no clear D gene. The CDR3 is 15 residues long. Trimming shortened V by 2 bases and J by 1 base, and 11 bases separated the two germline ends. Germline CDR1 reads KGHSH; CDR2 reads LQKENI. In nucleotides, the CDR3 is TGTGCCAGCTCACCATTTCAGGCCCCGAACACTGAAGCTTTCTTT. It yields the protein CASSPFQAPNTEAFF.

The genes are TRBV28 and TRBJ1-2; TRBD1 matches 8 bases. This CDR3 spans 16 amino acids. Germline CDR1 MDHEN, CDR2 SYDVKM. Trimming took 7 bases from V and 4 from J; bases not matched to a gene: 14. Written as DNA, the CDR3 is TGTGCCAGCATTACAGGGGGGGCAGGCAAAAGCTATGGCTACACCTTC. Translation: CASITGGAGKSYGYTF.

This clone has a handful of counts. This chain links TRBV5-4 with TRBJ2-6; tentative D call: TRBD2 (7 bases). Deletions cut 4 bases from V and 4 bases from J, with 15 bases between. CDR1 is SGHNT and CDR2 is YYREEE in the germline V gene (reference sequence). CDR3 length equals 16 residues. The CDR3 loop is CASSRGGGPGANVLTF. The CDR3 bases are TGTGCCAGCAGCCGGGGAGGGGGGCCAGGGGCCAACGTCCTGACTTTC.

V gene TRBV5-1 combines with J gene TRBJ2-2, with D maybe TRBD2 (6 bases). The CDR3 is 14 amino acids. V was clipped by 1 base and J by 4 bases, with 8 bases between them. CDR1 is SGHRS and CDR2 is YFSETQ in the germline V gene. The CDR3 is CASSLPSATGELFF. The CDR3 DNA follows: TGCGCCAGCAGCTTGCCTAGCGCCACCGGGGAGCTGTTTTTT.

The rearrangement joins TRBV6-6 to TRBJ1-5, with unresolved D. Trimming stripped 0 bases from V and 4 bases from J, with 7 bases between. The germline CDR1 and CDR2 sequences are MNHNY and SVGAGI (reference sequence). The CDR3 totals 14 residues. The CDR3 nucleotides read TGTGCCAGCAGTTACTCGGCAGGAAATCAGCCCCAGCATTTT. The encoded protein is CASSYSAGNQPQHF.

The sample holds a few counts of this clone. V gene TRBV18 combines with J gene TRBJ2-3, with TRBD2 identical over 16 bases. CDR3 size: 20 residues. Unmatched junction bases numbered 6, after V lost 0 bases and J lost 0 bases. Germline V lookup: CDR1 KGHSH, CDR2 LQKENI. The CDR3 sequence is CASSPPLGTSGGASTDTQYF. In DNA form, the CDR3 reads TGTGCCAGCTCACCACCTCTCGGGACTAGCGGGGGGGCAAGCACAGATACGCAGTATTTT.

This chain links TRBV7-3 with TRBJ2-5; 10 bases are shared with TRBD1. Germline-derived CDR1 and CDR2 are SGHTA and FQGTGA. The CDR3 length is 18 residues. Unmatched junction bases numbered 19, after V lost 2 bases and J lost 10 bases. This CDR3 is CASSLGGHGQGELTLQYF. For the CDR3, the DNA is TGTGCCAGCAGCTTAGGCGGCCACGGACAGGGGGAACTGACGCTCCAGTACTTC.

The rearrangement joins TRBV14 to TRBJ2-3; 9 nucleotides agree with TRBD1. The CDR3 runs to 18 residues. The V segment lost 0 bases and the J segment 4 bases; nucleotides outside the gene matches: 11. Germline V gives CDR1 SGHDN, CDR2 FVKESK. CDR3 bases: TGTGCCAGCAGCCAAGATCTTCTGGGACAGGGTGTCGCAGATACGCAGTATTTT. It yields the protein CASSQDLLGQGVADTQYF.

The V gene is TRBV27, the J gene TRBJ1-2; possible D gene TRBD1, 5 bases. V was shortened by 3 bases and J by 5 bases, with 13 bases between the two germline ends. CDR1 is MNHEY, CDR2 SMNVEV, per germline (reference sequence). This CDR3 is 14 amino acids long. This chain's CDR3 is CASSFQEGVYGYTF. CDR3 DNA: TGTGCCAGCAGTTTTCAGGAAGGGGTATATGGCTACACCTTC.

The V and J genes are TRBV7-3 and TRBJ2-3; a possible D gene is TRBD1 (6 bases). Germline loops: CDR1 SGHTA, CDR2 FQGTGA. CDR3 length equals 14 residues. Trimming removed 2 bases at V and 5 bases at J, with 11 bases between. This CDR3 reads CASSLLQGGDTQYF. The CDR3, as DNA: TGTGCCAGCAGCTTACTACAGGGCGGAGATACGCAGTATTTT.